These T cell receptor beta chains were read from a single sample in a study of sequential checkpoint blockade in melanoma. Using immunoSEQ multiplex PCR, the repertoire was profiled, and TCRdb retains in-frame clones only, with some absent. The data contain 20,000 or so clones, around 75% of them seen just once; the ten biggest clones take up 35% to 40%. Sequenced material: CD8+ T cells sorted from blood (inferred from file names), taken from a patient given nivolumab and ipilimumab in sequence. These receptors were obtained from a human donor with melanoma. CDR3s include the opening cysteine and the closing phenylalanine or tryptophan. The D gene is left open where the match is weak. Expanded clones get a size class; other rows say once, few or many, or leave the size out.

CDR3nt	CDR3aa	v_gene	j_gene	d_gene	abundance
TGTGCCAGCAGTTACGCCGTAACAGGGGGAACTGAAGCTTTCTTT	CASSYAVTGGTEAFF	TRBV6-5	TRBJ1-1	TRBD1	once
TGTGCCAGCAGCCGATCGGGGTCCTGGGTTGAAGCTTTCTTT	CASSRSGSWVEAFF	TRBV7-9	TRBJ1-1	-	-
TGTGCCAGCAGCCCAATCAGGACAGCCCTCAATGAGCAGTTCTTC	CASSPIRTALNEQFF	TRBV14	TRBJ2-1	-	-
TGTGCCAGCAGCTCCCCGAACAAGGGGACCTACGAGCAGTACTTC	CASSSPNKGTYEQYF	TRBV5-6	TRBJ2-7	-	-
TGTGCCAGCAGCGACCCGGGACAGGGGACCCTGTCACCCCTCCACTTT	CASSDPGQGTLSPLHF	TRBV7-9	TRBJ1-6	TRBD1	-
TGTGCCAGTAGTACCGACTATAGCAATCAGCCCCAGCATTTT	CASSTDYSNQPQHF	TRBV19	TRBJ1-5	-	once
TGTGCCAGCAGCCAAGAGGAAGGACAGAGCAATCAGCCCCAGCATTTT	CASSQEEGQSNQPQHF	TRBV4-2	TRBJ1-5	-	few
TGCGCCAGCAGCTTGGCCCAATCGGCGGGAGGGGCGGGAGATACGCAGTATTTT	CASSLAQSAGGAGDTQYF	TRBV5-1	TRBJ2-3	TRBD2	-
TGTGCCAGCAGCTTCCTGGACAGGGGAAGGGACACTGAAGCTTTCTTT	CASSFLDRGRDTEAFF	TRBV7-2	TRBJ1-1	TRBD1	-
TGTGCCAGCAGTAGCCCCTCCGGGTCCCACGAGCAGTACTTC	CASSSPSGSHEQYF	TRBV27	TRBJ2-7	-	-
TGTGCCTGGAGTTCAGGGGTTAATCAGCCCCAGCATTTT	CAWSSGVNQPQHF	TRBV30	TRBJ1-5	-	-
TGTGCCAGCAGTTTATCGTGGCAGGATCATTATGTTGAGCAGTACTTC	CASSLSWQDHYVEQYF	TRBV27	TRBJ2-7	-	-
TGTGCCAGCAGCTTAGGCGTCGAGCAGTACTTC	CASSLGVEQYF	TRBV11-2	TRBJ2-7	-	-
TGTGCCAGCAGTGAGATTGGGACAGGGACTCGAAACACCATATATTTT	CASSEIGTGTRNTIYF	TRBV2	TRBJ1-3	TRBD1	-
TGTGCCAGCAGCTTAGGGGCTAGCCGGTACGAGCAGTACTTC	CASSLGASRYEQYF	TRBV7-9	TRBJ2-7	-	-
TGCAGCGTGGCCTGGGACAGTCTAGATGGCTACACCTTC	CSVAWDSLDGYTF	TRBV29-1	TRBJ1-2	TRBD1	-
TGTGCCAGCAGCCAGGGACTACAACTCTACGAGCAGTACTTC	CASSQGLQLYEQYF	TRBV7-9	TRBJ2-7	TRBD2	few
TGTGCCAGCAGCTTACCGGGACACAGAAAAGGCTACACCTTC	CASSLPGHRKGYTF	TRBV7-9	TRBJ1-2	-	-
TGTGCCTGGAGTTATAATTTTGACAGGCGAACCTTTAATAGCAATCAGCCCCAGCATTTT	CAWSYNFDRRTFNSNQPQHF	TRBV30	TRBJ1-5	-	once
TGTGCCAGCAGTGAAGGGCAGTACGAGCAGTACTTC	CASSEGQYEQYF	TRBV2	TRBJ2-7	-	-
TGTGCCAGCAGCTTAAATACAGGGAGAAACACTGAAGCTTTCTTT	CASSLNTGRNTEAFF	TRBV11-2	TRBJ1-1	-	few
TGTGCCAGTAGTGTCAGGGATAGCAATCAGCCCCAGCATTTT	CASSVRDSNQPQHF	TRBV19	TRBJ1-5	-	-
TGTGCCAGCAGCAGGCCCGGGACTGGAGATGAAAAACTGTTTTTT	CASSRPGTGDEKLFF	TRBV6-6	TRBJ1-4	-	-
TGTGCCAGTAGTCGTAGCGGGGATACGCAGTATTTT	CASSRSGDTQYF	TRBV19	TRBJ2-3	TRBD2	-